This T cell receptor (beta chain) appears in the sequencing data of a study of blood T cell repertoires in COVID-19. Study-level information: Spain, Italy and the United States supplied samples that represented acute and convalescent COVID-19. In each case, the material was cDNA or gDNA derived from T cells, B-cell-depleted T cells, or PBMCs.

Under the authors' procedure: Amplification of reference gene primers was used by the study to estimate nucleated cell counts. TCRdb keeps only in-frame clones here, not all; method: immunoSEQ multiplex PCR. V and J calls plus clone size are reproduced from that table; the DNA served to infer D and trimming. Here the sample spans fewer than 25,000 clones, more than 85% being singletons. CDR1 SGHDN and CDR2 FVKESK come from the germline V gene. The CDR3 is made up of 12 amino acids. Trimming pared 4 bases from V and 8 bases from J, leaving 6 bases between. This clone appeared a few times. Sequenced material: peripheral blood. The chain recombines TRBV14 with TRBJ1-6; D unresolved. The origin of this receptor is a woman aged 70-85 years with active COVID-19. CDR3 nucleotide sequence: TGTGCCAGCAGCCTCCTAGATTCACCCCTCCACTTT. Amino acid sequence: CASSLLDSPLHF.